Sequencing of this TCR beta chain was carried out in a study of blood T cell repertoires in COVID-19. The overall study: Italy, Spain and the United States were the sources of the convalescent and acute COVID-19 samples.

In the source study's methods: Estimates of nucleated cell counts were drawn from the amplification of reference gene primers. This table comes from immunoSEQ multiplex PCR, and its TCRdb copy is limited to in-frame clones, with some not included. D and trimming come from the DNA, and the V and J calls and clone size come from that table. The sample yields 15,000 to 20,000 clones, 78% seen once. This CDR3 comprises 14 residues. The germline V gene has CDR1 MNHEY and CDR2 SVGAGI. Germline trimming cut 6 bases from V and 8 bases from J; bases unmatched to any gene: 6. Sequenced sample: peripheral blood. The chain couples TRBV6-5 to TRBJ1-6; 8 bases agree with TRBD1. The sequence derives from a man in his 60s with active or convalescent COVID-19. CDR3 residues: CASRQDRVDSPLHF. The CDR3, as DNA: TGTGCCAGCAGACAGGACAGGGTTGATTCACCCCTCCACTTT.